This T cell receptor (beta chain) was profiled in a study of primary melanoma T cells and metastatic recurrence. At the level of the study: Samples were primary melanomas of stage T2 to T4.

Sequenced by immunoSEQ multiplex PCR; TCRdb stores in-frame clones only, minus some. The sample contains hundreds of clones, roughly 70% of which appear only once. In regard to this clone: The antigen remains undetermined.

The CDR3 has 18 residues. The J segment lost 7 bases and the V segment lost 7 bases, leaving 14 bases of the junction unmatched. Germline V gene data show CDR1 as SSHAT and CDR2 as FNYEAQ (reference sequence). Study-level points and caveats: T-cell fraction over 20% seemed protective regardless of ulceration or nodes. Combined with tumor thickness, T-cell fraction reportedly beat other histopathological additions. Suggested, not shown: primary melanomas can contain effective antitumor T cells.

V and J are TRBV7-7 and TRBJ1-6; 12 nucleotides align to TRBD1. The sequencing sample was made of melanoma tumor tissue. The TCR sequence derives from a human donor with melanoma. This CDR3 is CASNLDLGQGAQNSPLHF. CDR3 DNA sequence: TGTGCCAGCAACCTGGACCTGGGACAGGGGGCTCAGAATTCACCCCTCCACTTT.